This T cell receptor beta chain was observed in a study of post-analysis software for immune sequencing data. The TCR beta cDNA libraries carried unique molecular identifiers. The yield from around 1 to 10 million T cells was roughly 500,000 cDNA molecules in total. A single record per CDR3 protein comes from TCRdb applying MiXCR to the PCR reads. The sample yields more than 450,000 distinct CDR3 sequences, less than 40% seen once. Regarding the study as a whole: The study found TRBV5-6, TRBV5-1 and TRBV20-1 among five or six TRBV segments more frequent in patients than controls. Relative to controls, patients with multiple sclerosis showed significantly lower normalized Chao1 diversity. Samples from one preparation batch, clustered by F measure, grouped strongly together.

Regarding this clonotype: The target antigen is unknown.

Germline CDR1 and CDR2: SGDLS and YYNGEE. The CDR3 consists of 13 residues. V lost 0 bases to trimming and J lost 4 bases, with 6 bases between them. This sequence joins TRBV9 and TRBJ2-3; D ambiguous. The receptor's source is a girl aged 2-17 years with multiple sclerosis. The specimen was blood. DNA of the CDR3: TGTGCCAGCAGCGTAGCGCCTTCAGATACGCAGTATTTT. As protein: CASSVAPSDTQYF.